Below, 4 T cell receptor beta chains from the same sample are listed, as sequenced in a study of TIL therapy for anti-PD-1-resistant metastatic lung cancer. This was the immunoSEQ v3 assay. TCRdb's table, derived via immunoSEQ multiplex PCR, lists solely in-frame clones and lacks some. This table holds about 53,000 clones, 73% found once. As for time point: pre-treatment sample, taken before nivolumab and TIL therapy. The source was blood, collected at baseline. These receptors were taken from a person aged 25-80 years with non-small cell lung cancer.

The chain carries TRBV19 and TRBJ2-3; 7 positions agree with TRBD1. Germline V gene lookup returns CDR1 LNHDA and CDR2 SQIVND (reference sequence). The CDR3 is 15 residues long. The V and J ends lost 5 bases and 8 bases, in that order; junction bases with no gene match: 13. CDR3 DNA sequence: TGTGCCAGTAGTCCTCCGACAGGGTCAAGTGTTACGCAGTATTTT. Amino acid sequence: CASSPPTGSSVTQYF.

This sequence joins TRBV30 and TRBJ2-3, with D unresolved. Germline assignment: CDR1 GTSNPN and CDR2 SVGIG (reference sequence). The CDR3 is made up of 13 amino acids. The V end lost 0 bases, the J end lost 1 base, and 5 bases lay between the germline ends. The CDR3 protein is CAWSVWGTDTQYF. CDR3 bases: TGTGCCTGGAGTGTATGGGGCACAGATACGCAGTATTTT.

A few counts support this clone. The chain recombines TRBV19 with TRBJ2-2; 9 positions match TRBD2. The CDR3 length is 16 residues. Germline V gene sequence: CDR1 LNHDA, CDR2 SQIVND (reference sequence). The V gene end was trimmed by 3 bases and the J gene end by 0 bases; junction bases not matched to a gene: 2. CDR3 protein: CASSILAGANTGELFF. In DNA, the CDR3 is TGTGCCAGTAGTATCTTAGCGGGAGCGAACACCGGGGAGCTGTTTTTT.

The rearrangement joins TRBV7-9 to TRBJ2-3; D unclear. The CDR3 covers 14 residues. With 3 bases removed from V and 2 bases from J, the gap between germline ends came to 9 bases. Germline CDR1 is SEHNR and CDR2 is FQNEAQ (reference sequence). The CDR3: CASSFSAVTDTQYF. CDR3 bases: TGTGCCAGCAGCTTTTCGGCAGTCACAGATACGCAGTATTTT.